These 9 T cell receptor beta chains were all obtained from the same sample, sequenced in a study of long-term antiretroviral therapy in people with HIV. The authors ran the immunoSEQ assay, v3.0, at survey level. The repertoire was sequenced with immunoSEQ multiplex PCR; TCRdb's copy has only in-frame clones and lacks some. The sample lists tens of thousands of clones; 70% to 90% were seen once. The specimen comprised unsorted PBMCs, sampled 1.8 years before starting antiretroviral therapy. The receptors originated from a woman aged 25 to 39 with HIV.

The chain joins TRBV19 to TRBJ2-7; 7 bases map to TRBD1. The CDR3 covers 16 residues. The ends lost 6 bases at V and 6 bases at J; junction bases unmatched: 17. Germline-derived CDR1 and CDR2 are LNHDA and SQIVND (reference sequence). This chain's CDR3 is CASRDPTGITRSEQYF. In DNA form, the CDR3 reads TGTGCCAGTAGAGACCCGACAGGGATTACAAGGAGCGAGCAGTACTTC.

The chain recombines TRBV5-1 with TRBJ2-1; 9 nucleotides match TRBD1. The length of the CDR3 is 16 residues. CDR1 and CDR2 (germline): SGHRS, YFSETQ. Germline trimming cut 4 bases from V and 0 bases from J; bases unmatched to any gene: 5. The CDR3 reads CASSRDRVSSYNEQFF. In DNA form, the CDR3 reads TGCGCCAGCAGCCGGGACAGGGTGAGCTCCTACAATGAGCAGTTCTTC.

The table lists this clone with a count of one. The J gene is TRBJ1-2, the V gene TRBV6-5; no definite D call. Germline CDR1 MNHEY, CDR2 SVGAGI. Trimming shortened V by 10 bases and J by 4 bases, and 13 bases separated the two germline ends. The CDR3 is made up of 12 amino acids. CDR3 sequence: CATRNAGYGYTF. The CDR3 DNA reads TGTGCCACTCGTAATGCGGGCTATGGCTACACCTTC.

This clone was counted once. This chain links TRBV5-1 with TRBJ2-2, with no clear D. Trimming stripped 1 base from V and 11 bases from J, with 12 bases between. This CDR3 is 13 amino acids long. Germline-derived CDR1 and CDR2 are SGHRS and YFSETQ. CDR3 nucleotides: TGCGCCAGCAGCTTGAACAGCCCGCAAGAGCTGTTTTTT. It codes for CASSLNSPQELFF.

This chain's CDR3 is CASSFRESPLHF. The DNA of the CDR3 is TGTGCCAGCAGTTTTCGAGAATCACCCCTCCACTTT. V and J are TRBV27 and TRBJ1-6; no definite D call. Trimming pared 3 bases from V and 10 bases from J, leaving 7 bases between. The CDR3 totals 12 residues. Germline CDR1 MNHEY, CDR2 SMNVEV (reference sequence).

This sequence joins TRBV4-1 and TRBJ2-5, with 11 bases lining up with TRBD2. CDR3 length: 15 amino acids. Germline V gene data show CDR1 as MGHRA and CDR2 as YSYEKL. V dropped 3 bases and J dropped 2; count of bases not matched to a gene: 2. This chain's CDR3 is CASSQRLAGQETQYF. CDR3 bases: TGCGCCAGCAGCCAGCGACTAGCGGGGCAAGAGACCCAGTACTTC.

This chain joins TRBV27 and TRBJ1-6; possible D gene TRBD1, 5 bases. CDR3 length: 13 amino acids. Germline V gene data show CDR1 as MNHEY and CDR2 as SMNVEV (reference sequence). The V end was cut by 5 bases, the J end by 10 bases, with 12 bases between. CDR3 nucleotides: TGTGCCAGCAGTACCGGGACGCGCTCACCCCTCCACTTT. This codes for CASSTGTRSPLHF.

V is TRBV19 and J is TRBJ1-2, with D maybe TRBD1 (5 bases). Trimming left V 2 bases short and J 6 bases short, with 13 bases between. CDR1 and CDR2 from the germline V gene are LNHDA and SQIVND (reference sequence). CDR3 length: 14 residues. CDR3 sequence reads: CASSIWQGGDGYTF. The CDR3, as DNA: TGTGCCAGTAGTATATGGCAGGGAGGCGATGGCTACACCTTC.

The V and J genes are TRBV4-1 and TRBJ2-7; D is uncertain. In germline, CDR1 is MGHRA, CDR2 YSYEKL. V lost 4 bases and J 5 bases, leaving 18 bases between the germline ends. This CDR3 has 15 residues. The CDR3 is CASSPIVISTHEQYF. The CDR3 DNA sequence: TGCGCCAGCAGCCCGATAGTCATATCAACCCACGAGCAGTACTTC.